This TCR beta chain comes out of a study of PD-1 blockade in classical Hodgkin lymphoma. For the study at large: The nivolumab dose that patients received was 3 mg/kg, given intravenously every 2 weeks.

Profiling relied on immunoSEQ multiplex PCR, and the TCRdb table lists in-frame clones only, not all of them. The sample contains about 33,000 clones, 72% of which appear only once. Germline V gives CDR1 ENHRY, CDR2 SYGVKD. Trimming pared 0 bases from V and 5 bases from J, leaving 2 bases between. This CDR3 spans 12 amino acids. The time point: cycle 4 day 1 (C4D1), after five to seven weeks of nivolumab. Every patient had relapsed following autologous stem cell transplantation, and cohorts differed in brentuximab vedotin exposure. Whole-study results and caveats: The repertoire differences lack a defined cause, possibly disease activity or prior therapy.

A remark on this clone: Its target is not known.

Sequencing used peripheral blood mononuclear cells (PBMCs), obtained before the fourth cycle of nivolumab. The receptor's source is a human donor with classical Hodgkin lymphoma. The gene calls are TRBV10-3 and TRBJ1-5, with unresolved D. The CDR3 nucleotides are TGTGCCATCAGTGAGTCATATCAGCCCCAGCATTTT. Its protein product is CAISESYQPQHF.